These 2 T cell receptor beta chains were all obtained from the same sample, sequenced in a study of blood T cell repertoires in COVID-19. TCRdb keeps only in-frame clones here, not all; method: immunoSEQ multiplex PCR. The sample consists of 200,000 to 300,000 clones, about four fifths of them appearing once. The sample was peripheral blood. These receptors all stem from a man aged 25-45 years who had recovered from COVID-19.

The chain employs TRBV25-1 and TRBJ2-3; 10 nucleotides line up with TRBD1. The CDR3 is 15 amino acids. Germline CDR1 is MGHDK and CDR2 is SYGVNS. Trimming removed 5 bases from V and 5 bases from J; junction bases left unmatched: 7. As DNA, the CDR3 is TGTGCCAGCAGTAAACACGGACAGGGGGGAGATACGCAGTATTTT. It specifies CASSKHGQGGDTQYF.

This CDR3 is CASSPGTSDNEQFF. The CDR3 DNA is TGTGCCAGCTCACCGGGGACTAGTGACAATGAGCAGTTCTTC. V and J are TRBV18 and TRBJ2-1, with 8 bases that match TRBD2. The junction had 3 bases not matched to a gene; V was cut back by 3 bases and J by 5 bases. CDR3 length: 14 amino acids. Germline V gene lookup returns CDR1 KGHSH and CDR2 LQKENI.